These 21 T cell receptor beta chains share one sample of origin, sequenced in a study of CD8+ T cells in alopecia areata (dated by TCRdb to about 2018). Library construction relied on the immunoSEQ multiplex PCR assay. RNA was extracted from all samples and reverse transcribed into cDNA, which served as template for TCR sequencing. Drawn from immuneACCESS, this table holds only the in-frame rearrangements with V and J called that TCRdb kept. Clones are partly lost; checked studies trace under half to an unresolved V gene and leave the rest unexplained. In all, the sample holds about 90,000 clones, and 44% of those were seen once. The ten largest clones add up to 15% to 20% of the sample. What the time point label conveys for this sample: roughly 26 weeks on oral tofacitinib. The treatment or condition label here, explained by the study, means: oral pan-JAK inhibitor, 5-10 mg twice daily. Source: CD8+ T cells sorted from blood, taken at week 24, from a patient treated with tofacitinib. All receptors derive from a human donor with alopecia areata.

This clone was found a few times. V usage is TRBV7-3 and J usage is TRBJ2-1, with 8 bases aligning to TRBD2. V trimming: 0 bases; J trimming: 0 bases; junction bases outside the gene matches: 13. This CDR3 region has 20 residues. Germline loops: CDR1 SGHTA, CDR2 FQGTGA. The CDR3 DNA reads as TGTGCCAGCAGCTTAACGTATTCGGGAGGGGAGGTTCACTCCTACAATGAGCAGTTCTTC. Protein product: CASSLTYSGGEVHSYNEQFF.

The V and J genes are TRBV5-1 and TRBJ2-1; 9 nucleotides line up with TRBD1. This CDR3 is 12 amino acids long. Germline trimming cut 3 bases from V and 10 bases from J; bases unmatched to any gene: 2. CDR1 and CDR2 from the germline V gene are SGHRS and YFSETQ. The CDR3 coding sequence is TGCGCCAGCAGCTACGGGACAGGGGAGCAGTTCTTC. Amino acids: CASSYGTGEQFF.

A single count supports this clone. This sequence joins TRBV7-9 and TRBJ1-2, with TRBD1 as a possible D gene (6 bases). The V gene lost 5 bases and the J gene lost 2 bases, with 24 bases spanning the gap. CDR3 length: 18 amino acids. Germline V lookup: CDR1 SEHNR, CDR2 FQNEAQ (reference sequence). CDR3 nucleotide sequence: TGTGCCAGCAGCCTGAGGTCCCCAGGGGTGGCAGGCAACTATGGCTACACCTTC. Translated, it gives CASSLRSPGVAGNYGYTF.

The chain is built from TRBV19 and TRBJ2-7; no definite D call. The germline V gene encodes CDR1 LNHDA and CDR2 SQIVND (reference sequence). This CDR3 is 14 amino acids long. Trimming pared 5 bases from V and 3 bases from J, leaving 14 bases between. This CDR3 is CASSFSPVVYEQYF. CDR3 DNA: TGTGCCAGTAGTTTTAGTCCAGTGGTCTACGAGCAGTACTTC.

The chain employs TRBV5-6 and TRBJ2-5; D is perhaps TRBD2 (6 bases). The CDR3 is made up of 13 amino acids. Germline V CDR1 and CDR2: SGHDT, YYEEEE. V lost 0 bases to trimming and J lost 5 bases, with 8 bases between them. In DNA form, the CDR3 reads TGTGCCAGCAGCTTGGACGGAGGGGAGACCCAGTACTTC. It encodes CASSLDGGETQYF.

The chain couples TRBV9 to TRBJ2-3, with TRBD2 as a possible D gene (6 bases). The CDR3 extends over 16 amino acids. The ends were cut back, 0 bases at V and 4 bases at J, with 15 bases in the middle. CDR1 is SGDLS, CDR2 YYNGEE, per germline. CDR3 region: CASSVAGTETADTQYF. The CDR3 region has the DNA TGTGCCAGCAGCGTAGCTGGGACTGAAACGGCAGATACGCAGTATTTT.

V gene TRBV27 combines with J gene TRBJ2-7, with a tentative D call TRBD1 (5 bases). Trimming shortened V by 4 bases and J by 3 bases, and 10 bases separated the two germline ends. The CDR3 extends over 13 amino acids. The V gene's germline CDR1 is MNHEY and CDR2 SMNVEV (reference sequence). CDR3 loop: CASSWRQNYEQYF. The DNA of the CDR3 is TGTGCCAGCAGTTGGAGACAGAACTACGAGCAGTACTTC.

In this sample, this clone turned up a few times. V gene TRBV19 combines with J gene TRBJ1-3; D is possibly TRBD1 (5 bases). CDR1 and CDR2 from the germline V gene are LNHDA and SQIVND (reference sequence). V was shortened by 6 bases and J by 4 bases, with 13 bases between the two germline ends. The CDR3 has 14 amino acids. The chain's CDR3 is CASSTGTEGNTIYF. As DNA, the CDR3 is TGTGCCAGTAGCACCGGGACCGAAGGAAACACCATATATTTT.

This rearrangement joins TRBV7-9 to TRBJ2-1; D gene ambiguous. The CDR3 is made up of 16 amino acids. The ends were cut back, 1 base at V and 7 bases at J, with 17 bases in the middle. Germline V CDR1 and CDR2: SEHNR, FQNEAQ (reference sequence). In nucleotides, the CDR3 is TGTGCCAGCAGCTTAGTTAGGACCACAACCGCAAATGAGCAGTTCTTC. Amino acids: CASSLVRTTTANEQFF.

The chain couples TRBV7-9 to TRBJ2-7, with D tentatively TRBD2 (5 bases). Germline-derived CDR1 and CDR2 are SEHNR and FQNEAQ (reference sequence). Trimming removed 4 bases from V and 3 bases from J, with 13 bases in between. The CDR3 sequence is 14 residues long. The DNA of the CDR3 is TGTGCCAGCAGCTCAGGTCCTAGCATCTACGAGCAGTACTTC. This codes for CASSSGPSIYEQYF.

The V gene is TRBV4-3, the J gene TRBJ2-5, with TRBD2 matching over 7 bases. The better agreement between TRBJ2-7 and the DNA end casts doubt on the J call. Germline CDR1 reads LGHNA; CDR2 reads YSLEER. The CDR3 extends over 15 amino acids. The CDR3 nucleotides are TGCGCCAGCAGCCAAGGGGACGGCGGGGGCTACGAGCAGTACTTC. Translated: CASSQGDGGGYEQYF.

The table lists this clone with a few counts. The V gene is TRBV29-1, the J gene TRBJ2-3; 11 bases match TRBD2. CDR3 length equals 15 residues. Trimming at V came to 4 bases and at J to 2 bases, leaving 5 bases not matched to a gene. Germline V gene lookup returns CDR1 SQVTM and CDR2 ANQGSEA. In DNA, the CDR3 is TGCAGCGTTGGTGGGACTAGCGGCCCCACAGATACGCAGTATTTT. It yields the protein CSVGGTSGPTDTQYF.

This clone appeared a few times. This chain links TRBV29-1 with TRBJ2-7, with D possibly being TRBD2 (5 bases). Germline V lookup: CDR1 SQVTM, CDR2 ANQGSEA. The CDR3 totals 14 residues. Trimming removed 6 bases from V and 6 bases from J, with 21 bases in between. Here the CDR3 DNA reads TGCAGCGTCGTGCTGGAGGCAGGCCTCGTCGAGCAGTACTTC. It yields the protein CSVVLEAGLVEQYF.

In regard to this clone: No conserved phenylalanine or tryptophan ends this CDR3, so it is likely a read error. No DNA is shown, since the ends of the CDR3 on it are uncertain; the CDR3 is the one TCRdb lists. The chain carries TRBV29-1 and TRBJ1-1. Per the germline V gene, CDR1 is SQVTM and CDR2 is ANQGSEA. A total of 11 residues make up the CDR3, ends included. CDR3 loop: CSVPTGPGLAV.

This clone appeared a few times. This rearrangement joins TRBV5-1 to TRBJ2-3; D unclear. Per germline, CDR1 SGHRS and CDR2 YFSETQ. V gave up 3 bases and J gave up 2 bases, with 4 bases separating them. The CDR3 spans 12 residues. CDR3 nucleotides: TGCGCCAGCAGCTCCCCCACAGATACGCAGTATTTT. It yields the protein CASSSPTDTQYF.

This clone was seen more than once but under ten times. The sample contains more than one DNA sequence encoding this CDR3. The rearrangement links TRBV7-9 to TRBJ2-7, with D uncertain. This CDR3 spans 12 amino acids. V gave up 1 base and J gave up 3 bases, with 4 bases separating them. Germline CDR1 reads SEHNR; CDR2 reads FQNEAQ (reference sequence). The CDR3 here is CASSLVGYEQYF. DNA of the CDR3: TGTGCCAGCAGCTTAGTGGGCTACGAGCAGTACTTC.

This chain connects TRBV13 to TRBJ2-3, with TRBD2 matching over 9 bases. V shed 5 bases, J shed 0 bases, and the junction held 6 bases outside the gene matches. Germline CDR1 and CDR2: PRHDT and FYEKMQ (reference sequence). The CDR3 sequence is 16 residues long. CDR3 sequence: CASSIAGEGSTDTQYF. The CDR3 DNA follows: TGTGCCAGCAGCATAGCGGGAGAAGGGAGCACAGATACGCAGTATTTT.

The chain carries TRBV4-3 and TRBJ2-1; D call uncertain. The CDR3 covers 18 residues. The germline V and J ends were trimmed by 3 bases and 0 bases, with 18 bases remaining between them. From germline, CDR1 is LGHNA and CDR2 YSLEER. As DNA, the CDR3 is TGCGCCAGCAGCCAGGGCCCCGGCAGCGCCACCTCCTACAATGAGCAGTTCTTC. As protein: CASSQGPGSATSYNEQFF.

CDR3 nucleotide sequence: TGCGCCAGCAGCCAAGAGAGGGGTAAGGGGAACACCGGGGAGCTGTTTTTT. This codes for CASSQERGKGNTGELFF. The V call is TRBV4-1, the J call TRBJ2-2; D is tentatively TRBD1 or TRBD2 (5 bases each). This CDR3 spans 17 amino acids. CDR1 MGHRA and CDR2 YSYEKL come from the germline V gene. Trimming left V 0 bases short and J 1 base short, with 12 bases between.

The rearrangement links TRBV7-6 to TRBJ2-5; D not resolved. The CDR3 is 14 residues long. Trimming stripped 5 bases from V and 2 bases from J, with 12 bases between. The V gene's germline CDR1 is SGHVS and CDR2 FNYEAQ. This chain's CDR3 is CASSQVASQETQYF. CDR3 DNA sequence: TGTGCCAGCAGCCAGGTTGCTAGTCAAGAGACCCAGTACTTC.

This clone has more than one count but fewer than ten. V and J are TRBV29-1 and TRBJ1-2, with D uncertain. Trimming removed 2 bases from V and 4 bases from J, with 8 bases in between. This CDR3 comprises 12 residues. CDR1 and CDR2 from the germline V gene are SQVTM and ANQGSEA. This CDR3 reads CSVENGLYGYTF. CDR3 DNA: TGCAGCGTTGAAAACGGACTCTATGGCTACACCTTC.